This T cell receptor beta chain comes out of a study of blood T cells in healthy people across ages. Together with a sample-barcoded 5' primer, a J-beta primer mix was included in a second PCR lasting about 7 to 12 cycles. TCRdb re-called the 5' RACE reads through MiXCR, storing one row per CDR3 protein. Among about 1.8 million distinct CDR3 sequences listed, around half were seen once. CDR1 is SEHNR and CDR2 is FQNEAQ in the germline V gene (reference sequence). This CDR3 has 17 amino acids. The material sequenced was blood. The TCR originated in a woman between 40 and 55 years old in good health. The chain employs TRBV7-9 and TRBJ2-7, with TRBD1 identical over 7 bases. The J call may be mistaken, given a closer DNA end match to TRBJ2-5. In DNA, the CDR3 is TGTGCCAGCAGCTTATCGTTGCCCGACAGGGCCCATGAGACCCAGTACTTC. Its translation: CASSLSLPDRAHETQYF.